The 9 T cell receptor beta chains below were found in one sample sequenced in a study of blood T cell repertoires in COVID-19. The table came from immunoSEQ multiplex PCR; TCRdb's copy has only in-frame clones and leaves some out. The sample records approximately 200,000 clones, 70% to 90% being singletons. Sequenced sample: peripheral blood. These receptors all stem from a woman in her 30s with acute or convalescent COVID-19.

The V gene is TRBV2, the J gene TRBJ2-1; D might be TRBD1 (6 bases). Germline CDR1 SNHLY, CDR2 FYNNEI. This CDR3 has 13 amino acids. V was shortened by 6 bases and J by 7 bases, with 13 bases between the two germline ends. The CDR3 coding sequence is TGTGCCAGCAGCCCGATACAGGGAAATGAGCAGTTCTTC. The encoded protein is CASSPIQGNEQFF.

The rearrangement uses TRBV5-1 and TRBJ2-2; D ambiguous. The CDR3 is 14 residues long. Trimming left V 0 bases short and J 2 bases short, with 5 bases between. Per the germline V gene, CDR1 is SGHRS and CDR2 is YFSETQ. The CDR3 here is CASSLALNTGELFF. Here the CDR3 DNA reads TGCGCCAGCAGCTTGGCCCTCAACACCGGGGAGCTGTTTTTT.

V is TRBV28 and J is TRBJ2-1, with 7 nucleotides matching TRBD2. J gave up 5 bases and V 3 bases, and 4 bases lay outside the gene matches. In germline, CDR1 is MDHEN, CDR2 SYDVKM. The length of the CDR3 is 14 residues. The CDR3 loop reads CASSFLGTNNEQFF. The CDR3 DNA sequence: TGTGCCAGCAGTTTTTTGGGGACTAACAATGAGCAGTTCTTC.

The rearrangement links TRBV19 to TRBJ2-5, with TRBD2 matching over 7 bases. Germline CDR1 and CDR2: LNHDA and SQIVND (reference sequence). CDR3 size: 17 residues. The V segment lost 3 bases and the J segment 5 bases; nucleotides outside the gene matches: 15. This CDR3 reads CASSIRPLGGIGETQYF. The CDR3, as DNA: TGTGCCAGTAGTATTAGACCCCTCGGGGGGATTGGGGAGACCCAGTACTTC. The variable domain in full, with the rest retrieved from reference TRBV19 and TRBJ2-5, is DGGITQSPKYLFRKEGQNVTLSCEQNLNHDAMYWYRQDPGQGLRLIYYSQIVNDFQKGDIAEGYSVSREKKESFPLTVTSAQKNPTAFYLCASSIRPLGGIGETQYFGPGTRLLVL.

As regards this clone: Different DNA sequences within this sample yield the same CDR3. The DNA for the CDR3 is TGTGCCAGCAGTCCGGATCAGCCCCAGCATTTT. This encodes CASSPDQPQHF. The chain has TRBV28 and TRBJ1-5; no reliable D call. The V gene's germline CDR1 is MDHEN and CDR2 SYDVKM. The CDR3 length is 11 residues. The V gene lost 5 bases and the J gene lost 5 bases, with 4 bases spanning the gap.

The chain uses TRBV28 and TRBJ1-1, with 9 bases fitting TRBD1. Germline V gene data show CDR1 as MDHEN and CDR2 as SYDVKM. With 2 bases clipped from V and 13 bases from J, the junction kept 5 bases outside the gene matches. This CDR3 is 12 amino acids long. Written as DNA, the CDR3 is TGTGCCAGCAGTTTAGGGACAGGGTTAGTTTTCTTT. Its protein product is CASSLGTGLVFF.

The chain is built from TRBV4-1 and TRBJ2-7, with D perhaps matching TRBD2 (7 bases). The CDR3 is 17 amino acids. The V end lost 0 bases, the J end lost 3 bases, and 18 bases lay between the germline ends. CDR1 and CDR2 (germline): MGHRA, YSYEKL. CDR3 loop: CASSQDILGGTLYEQYF. The CDR3, as DNA: TGCGCCAGCAGCCAAGACATCCTCGGGGGGACACTCTACGAGCAGTACTTC.

V usage is TRBV19 and J usage is TRBJ1-2; 9 positions agree with TRBD1. Trimming cost V 6 bases and J 6 bases; bases outside gene matches: 14. The germline gives CDR1 LNHDA, CDR2 SQIVND (reference sequence). The CDR3 length is 16 residues. The CDR3 nucleotides are TGTGCCAGTAGACCCGCGGACAGGGGAGTAGCAAATGGCTACACCTTC. Protein: CASRPADRGVANGYTF.

The genes are TRBV7-8 and TRBJ2-7; a possible D gene is TRBD2 (6 bases). CDR3 length: 13 amino acids. The germline V and J ends were trimmed by 3 bases and 3 bases, with 9 bases remaining between them. Germline V gene data show CDR1 as SGHVS and CDR2 as FQNEAQ. This CDR3 reads CASSLAGFYEQYF. CDR3 bases: TGTGCCAGCAGCTTGGCGGGGTTCTACGAGCAGTACTTC.